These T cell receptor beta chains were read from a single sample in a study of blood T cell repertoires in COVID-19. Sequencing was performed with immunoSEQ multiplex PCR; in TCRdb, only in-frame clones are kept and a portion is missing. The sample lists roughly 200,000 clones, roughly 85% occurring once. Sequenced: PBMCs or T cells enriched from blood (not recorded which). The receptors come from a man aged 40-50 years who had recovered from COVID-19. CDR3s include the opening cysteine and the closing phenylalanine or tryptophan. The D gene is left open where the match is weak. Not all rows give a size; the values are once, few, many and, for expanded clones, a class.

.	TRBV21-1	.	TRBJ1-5	TGTGCCAGCAGCAAAGGACAGTACAATCAGCCCCAGCATTTT	CASSKGQYNQPQHF
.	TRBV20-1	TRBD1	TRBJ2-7	TGCAGTGCTAGTGGGGACAGGGAGGGAATTTACGAGCAGTACTTC	CSASGDREGIYEQYF
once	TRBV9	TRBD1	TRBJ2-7	TGTGCCAGCAGCGGACAGGGGGCCGGGTACGAGCAGTACTTC	CASSGQGAGYEQYF
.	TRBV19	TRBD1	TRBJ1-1	TGTGCCAGTAGTAGTGGGGACAGGGGGGGCACTGAAGCTTTCTTT	CASSSGDRGGTEAFF
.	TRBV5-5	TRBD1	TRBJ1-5	TGTGCCAGCAGCTCGGACAGGGGACAGCCCCAGCATTTT	CASSSDRGQPQHF
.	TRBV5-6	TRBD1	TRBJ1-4	TGTGCCAGCAGCTTGGGACAGGGCGTAAATGAAAAACTGTTTTTT	CASSLGQGVNEKLFF
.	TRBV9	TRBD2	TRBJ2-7	TGTGCCAGCAGCCCATCGGGAGGGGGAGGGTACGAGCAGTACTTC	CASSPSGGGGYEQYF
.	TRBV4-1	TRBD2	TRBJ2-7	TGCGCCAGCAGCCACCTACTAGCGGGGCGCGACGAGCAGTACTTC	CASSHLLAGRDEQYF
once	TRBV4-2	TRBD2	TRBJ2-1	TGTGCCAGCAGCCAACCCTGGGCGGCGGGAGACTACAATGAGCAGTTCTTC	CASSQPWAAGDYNEQFF
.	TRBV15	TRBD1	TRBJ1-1	TGTGCCACCAGCAGGGCTACAGGGGCTCTCCCTGAAGCTTTCTTT	CATSRATGALPEAFF
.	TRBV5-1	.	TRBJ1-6	TGCGCCAGCAGCTTGGCGGGGTCGGAGGAATCACCCCTCCACTTT	CASSLAGSEESPLHF
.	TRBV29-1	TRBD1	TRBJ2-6	TGCAGCGGGCTTTACAGGGGGCGGAGCTCTGGGGCCAACGTCCTGACTTTC	CSGLYRGRSSGANVLTF
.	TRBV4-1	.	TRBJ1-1	TGCGCCAGCAGCCAAGATTTCGGTACTGAAGCTTTCTTT	CASSQDFGTEAFF
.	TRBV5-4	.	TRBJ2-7	TGTGCCAGCAGCCCAGGGCAGGGGAGCTCCTACGAGCAGTACTTC	CASSPGQGSSYEQYF
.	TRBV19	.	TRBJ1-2	TGTGCCAGTAGTATCCTACGGAACTATGGCTACACCTTC	CASSILRNYGYTF
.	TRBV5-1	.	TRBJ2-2	TGCGCCAGCAGCTTGGTTCCGGGGTTATACACCGGGGAGCTGTTTTTT	CASSLVPGLYTGELFF
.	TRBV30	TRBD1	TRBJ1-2	TGTGCCTTTGGACAGGGCTATGGCTACACCTTC	CAFGQGYGYTF
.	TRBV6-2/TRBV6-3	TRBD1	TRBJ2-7	TGTGCCAGCAGTAGCTGGACAGGGGGGGCCTACGAGCAGTACTTC	CASSSWTGGAYEQYF
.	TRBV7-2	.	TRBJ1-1	TGTGCCAGCAGCTGGGGGGGGCCCGGAACTGAAGCTTTCTTT	CASSWGGPGTEAFF
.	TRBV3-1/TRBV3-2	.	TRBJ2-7	TGTGCCAGCAGCCTCCTTTACCACTCGGCCGCTAGCGCAGTTTACGAGCAGTACTTC	CASSLLYHSAASAVYEQYF
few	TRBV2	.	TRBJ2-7	TGTGCCAGCAGCCAAACCTACGAGCAGTACTTC	CASSQTYEQYF
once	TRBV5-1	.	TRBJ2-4	TGCGCCAGCAGCTTGACAGGAAACATTCAGTACTTC	CASSLTGNIQYF
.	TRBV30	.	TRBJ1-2	TGTGCCTGGAGTGTATCCGGGATCTACTTTTCCTCTAACTATGGCTACACCTTC	CAWSVSGIYFSSNYGYTF
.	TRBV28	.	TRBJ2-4	TGTGCCAGCAGTTTTCCAGGGACCAAAAACATTCAGTACTTC	CASSFPGTKNIQYF
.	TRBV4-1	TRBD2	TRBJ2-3	TGCGCCAGCAGCCAAGATGCCCTACTAGCGGGAGACACAGATACGCAGTATTTT	CASSQDALLAGDTDTQYF
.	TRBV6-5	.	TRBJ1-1	TGTGCCAGCAGCCCCACCCGGACACGTGAAGCTTTCTTT	CASSPTRTREAFF
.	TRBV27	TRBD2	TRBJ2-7	TGTGCCAGCAGTGATCGTCCGGGACTAGTTTCCTCCGAGCAGTACTTC	CASSDRPGLVSSEQYF
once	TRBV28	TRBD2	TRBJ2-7	TGTGCCAGCAAAAGGGTACTAGCGGGAGGGTCTAGCGAGCAGTACTTC	CASKRVLAGGSSEQYF
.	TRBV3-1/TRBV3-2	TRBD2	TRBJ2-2	TGTGCCAGCAGCCAAGCATGGAGACTAGCGGGAGGTCTGACCGGGGAGCTGTTTTTT	CASSQAWRLAGGLTGELFF
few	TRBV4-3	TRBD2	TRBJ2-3	TGCGCCAGCAGCCAAGGTACTAGCGGGAGCGCAGATACGCAGTATTTT	CASSQGTSGSADTQYF
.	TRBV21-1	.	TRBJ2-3	TGTGCCACCTGCAACCTCAAAGAGTTTATTCGACAGGGTAAAGATACGCAGTATTTT	CATCNLKEFIRQGKDTQYF
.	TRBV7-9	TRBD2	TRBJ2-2	TGTGCCAGCAGCTTGCCTAGCGGGAGGGCTCTAAGCACCGGGGAGCTGTTTTTT	CASSLPSGRALSTGELFF
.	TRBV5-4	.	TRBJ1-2	TGTGCCAGCAGCCCCCAATCTGGGCCTTATGGCTACACCTTC	CASSPQSGPYGYTF
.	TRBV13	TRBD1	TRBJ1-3	TGTGCCAGCAGCTTAGAGTCAACAGGGGCCCCTGGAAACACCATATATTTT	CASSLESTGAPGNTIYF
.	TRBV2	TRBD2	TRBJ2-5	TGTGCCAGCAGAGGGACTAGCGGACGACAAGAGACCCAGTACTTC	CASRGTSGRQETQYF
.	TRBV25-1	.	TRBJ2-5	TGTGCCAGCAGTGAATCTACCGAGACCCAGTACTTC	CASSESTETQYF
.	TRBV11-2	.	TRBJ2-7	TGTGCCAGCAGCTTACTGCAGGGTCTGAGTGAGCAGTACTTC	CASSLLQGLSEQYF
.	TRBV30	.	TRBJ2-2	TGTGCCTGGAGTGGGACATTGAACACCGGGGAGCTGTTTTTT	CAWSGTLNTGELFF
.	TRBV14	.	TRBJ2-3	TGTGCCAGCAGCCAATTCCGCGGTTCCACAGATACGCAGTATTTT	CASSQFRGSTDTQYF
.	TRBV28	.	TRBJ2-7	TGTGCCAGCAGTTCGTTTCAGCGGGTAAACTACGAGCAGTACTTC	CASSSFQRVNYEQYF
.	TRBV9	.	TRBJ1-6	TGTGCCAGCAGCGTGGCACAGGGTGAGTCACCCCTCCACTTT	CASSVAQGESPLHF
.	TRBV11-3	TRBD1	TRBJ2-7	TGTGCCAGCAGCCTACAGGGGGCGGGAGAGCAGTACTTC	CASSLQGAGEQYF
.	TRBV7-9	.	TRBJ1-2	TGTGCCAGCAGAAACGACAGGAGTACATATGGCTACACCTTC	CASRNDRSTYGYTF
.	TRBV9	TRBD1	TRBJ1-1	TGTGCCAGCAGCGTAGCCGGGGACAGGGTGACTGAAGCTTTCTTT	CASSVAGDRVTEAFF
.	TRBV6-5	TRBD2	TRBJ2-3	TGTGCCAGCACGGTTCTGGCGGGAGGTCAGGATACGCAGTATTTT	CASTVLAGGQDTQYF
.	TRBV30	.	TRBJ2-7	TGTGCCTGGAGGTCTAGCAGTACCTACGAGCAGTACTTC	CAWRSSSTYEQYF